The 14 T cell receptor beta chains below all came from one sample that was sequenced in a study of blood T cell repertoires in COVID-19. Data came from immunoSEQ multiplex PCR; TCRdb stores just in-frame clones and leaves some out. The data contain about 49,000 clones, 85% to 90% of them singletons. Sequenced sample: peripheral blood. These receptor sequences come from a man in his forties or fifties with active COVID-19.

The chain carries TRBV5-1 and TRBJ2-7; D is undetermined. The CDR3 is made up of 14 amino acids. Germline CDR1 SGHRS, CDR2 YFSETQ. V shed 0 bases and J shed 3 bases, with 10 bases lying between them. CDR3 in amino acids: CASSLGSFDYEQYF. The CDR3 coding sequence is TGCGCCAGCAGCTTGGGTAGCTTCGACTACGAGCAGTACTTC.

This clone was picked up a small number of times. CDR3 bases: TGTGCCAGCAGTTTGAACTCAGGGAGGACCACTGAAGCTTTCTTT. This gives the protein CASSLNSGRTTEAFF. V and J are TRBV28 and TRBJ1-1; perhaps TRBD1 as D (5 bases). This CDR3 contains 15 residues. Trimming took 3 bases from V and 4 from J, leaving 15 bases between them. From germline, CDR1 is MDHEN and CDR2 SYDVKM.

The gene calls are TRBV12-5 and TRBJ2-3; perhaps TRBD1 as D (6 bases). The germline V gene encodes CDR1 LGHNT and CDR2 FRNRAP. The CDR3 covers 15 residues. Trimming took 5 bases from V and 5 from J, leaving 17 bases between them. The CDR3 coding sequence is TGTGCTAGTGGTCCGCACATACAAGGGGGAGATACGCAGTATTTT. Amino acids: CASGPHIQGGDTQYF.

The V and J genes are TRBV5-1 and TRBJ2-1; 15 bases map to TRBD2. CDR1 and CDR2 (germline): SGHRS, YFSETQ. V lost 3 bases to trimming and J lost 3 bases; unmatched junction nucleotides: 7. This CDR3 is 18 amino acids long. For the CDR3, the DNA is TGCGCCAGCAGCTCAGAATGGACTAGCGGGAGGGTCTACAATGAGCAGTTCTTC. Protein product: CASSSEWTSGRVYNEQFF.

V and J are TRBV4-1 and TRBJ2-2; 8 bases line up with TRBD1. After removal of 1 base from V and 7 bases from J, the junction contained 5 bases not matched to a gene. Germline V CDR1 and CDR2: MGHRA, YSYEKL. This CDR3 spans 15 amino acids. Written as DNA, the CDR3 is TGCGCCAGCAGCCAAGTCCAGGGGGCTGACGGGGAGCTGTTTTTT. Its protein is CASSQVQGADGELFF.

The chain links TRBV27 to TRBJ2-7; D is undetermined. CDR1 is MNHEY and CDR2 is SMNVEV in the germline V gene (reference sequence). CDR3 size: 13 residues. Trimming shortened V by 6 bases and J by 3 bases, and 12 bases separated the two germline ends. The CDR3: CASRPGSNYEQYF. CDR3 nucleotides: TGTGCCAGCAGGCCCGGGTCAAACTACGAGCAGTACTTC.

The chain has TRBV27 and TRBJ2-2, with 7 bases matching TRBD1. CDR1 is MNHEY and CDR2 is SMNVEV in the germline V gene (reference sequence). This CDR3 is 15 amino acids long. With V trimmed by 3 bases and J by 1 base, 2 bases remained unmatched. The DNA for the CDR3 is TGTGCCAGCAGTTTGACAGGGTTGAACACCGGGGAGCTGTTTTTT. Translated: CASSLTGLNTGELFF.

This rearrangement joins TRBV11-2 to TRBJ2-2, with TRBD2 as a possible D gene (6 bases). From germline, CDR1 is SGHAT and CDR2 FQNNGV. This CDR3 is 16 amino acids long. V lost 5 bases and J 1 base, leaving 14 bases between the germline ends. The CDR3 sequence: CASSVTGAVNTGELFF. Written as DNA, the CDR3 is TGTGCCAGCAGCGTAACGGGAGCGGTGAACACCGGGGAGCTGTTTTTT.

J is TRBJ2-3 and V is TRBV21-1; whether TRBD2, the table's D call, matches the DNA was not checked. TRBV21-1 constitutes a pseudogene. The CDR3 covers 16 residues. DNA of the CDR3: TGTGCCAGCAGCCCCGGGACTAGCGGTAGCACAGATACGCAGTATTTT. Its protein is CASSPGTSGSTDTQYF.

This chain uses TRBV5-6 with TRBJ1-1; TRBD1 aligns across 7 bases. The junction had 12 bases not matched to a gene; V was cut back by 4 bases and J by 0 bases. Germline V CDR1 and CDR2: SGHDT, YYEEEE. This CDR3 region has 17 residues. CDR3 region: CASSHFPGQTMNTEAFF. The CDR3, as DNA: TGTGCCAGCAGCCATTTTCCGGGACAGACGATGAACACTGAAGCTTTCTTT.

The rearrangement links TRBV18 to TRBJ1-2; 7 nucleotides align to TRBD1. Germline CDR1 KGHSH, CDR2 LQKENI. This CDR3 is built from 15 residues. Trimming took 2 bases from V and 4 from J; bases not matched to a gene: 7. The CDR3 region has the DNA TGTGCCAGCTCACCAGCCAGGGGGTCAAGCTATGGCTACACCTTC. Protein sequence: CASSPARGSSYGYTF.

The chain uses TRBV10-3 and TRBJ1-1; D unclear. The CDR3 has 15 amino acids. V shed 8 bases and J shed 1 base, with 17 bases lying between them. Germline lookup yields CDR1 ENHRY and CDR2 SYGVKD. CDR3 sequence (DNA): TGTGCCATCGGGCGTGGGAGGGAGTCGAACACTGAAGCTTTCTTT. Its translation is CAIGRGRESNTEAFF.

The chain couples TRBV5-1 to TRBJ2-7; 13 positions match TRBD2. Trimming removed 3 bases from V and 1 base from J; junction bases left unmatched: 4. This CDR3 is built from 16 residues. Germline assignment: CDR1 SGHRS and CDR2 YFSETQ. For the CDR3, the DNA is TGCGCCAGCAGCTCCCCGGGACTAGCGGGGTCCTACGAGCAGTACTTC. Its protein product is CASSSPGLAGSYEQYF.

This clone has a single count. V is TRBV11-2 and J is TRBJ2-7; 11 bases fit TRBD2. In germline, CDR1 is SGHAT, CDR2 FQNNGV. The CDR3 loop spans 16 amino acids. J lost 4 bases, V lost 0 bases, and 5 bases had no gene match. CDR3 nucleotides: TGTGCCAGCAGCTTAGACCTAGCGGGAGGAAGTTACGAGCAGTACTTC. This sequence encodes CASSLDLAGGSYEQYF.